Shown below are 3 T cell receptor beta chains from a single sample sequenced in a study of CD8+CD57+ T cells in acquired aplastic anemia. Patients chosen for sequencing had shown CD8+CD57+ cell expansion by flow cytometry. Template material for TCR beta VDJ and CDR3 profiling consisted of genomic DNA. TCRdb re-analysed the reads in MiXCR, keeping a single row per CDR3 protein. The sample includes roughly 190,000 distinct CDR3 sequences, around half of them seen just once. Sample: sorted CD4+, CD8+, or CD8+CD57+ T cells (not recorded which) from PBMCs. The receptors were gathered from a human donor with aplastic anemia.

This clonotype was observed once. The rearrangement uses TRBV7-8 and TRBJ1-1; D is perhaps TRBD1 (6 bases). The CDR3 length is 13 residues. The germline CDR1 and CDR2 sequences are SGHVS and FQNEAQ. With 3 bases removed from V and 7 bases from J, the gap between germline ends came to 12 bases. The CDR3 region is CASSFYRDDEAFF. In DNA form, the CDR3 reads TGTGCCAGCAGCTTTTACAGGGATGATGAAGCTTTCTTT.

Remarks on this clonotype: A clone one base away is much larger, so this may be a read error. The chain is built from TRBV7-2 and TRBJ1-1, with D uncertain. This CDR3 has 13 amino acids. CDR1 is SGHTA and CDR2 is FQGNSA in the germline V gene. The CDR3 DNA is TGCGCCAGCAGCCGGATAATGAACACTAAAGCTTTCTTT. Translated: CASSRIMNTKAFF.

The chain's CDR3 is CASSSRDRENGYTF. In DNA, the CDR3 is TGTGCCAGTAGTAGCCGGGACAGGGAGAATGGCTACACCTTC. This sequence joins TRBV19 and TRBJ1-2; 9 positions agree with TRBD1. This CDR3 region has 14 residues. V gave up 4 bases and J gave up 6 bases; unmatched junction bases: 6. Germline V gives CDR1 LNHDA, CDR2 SQIVND (reference sequence).